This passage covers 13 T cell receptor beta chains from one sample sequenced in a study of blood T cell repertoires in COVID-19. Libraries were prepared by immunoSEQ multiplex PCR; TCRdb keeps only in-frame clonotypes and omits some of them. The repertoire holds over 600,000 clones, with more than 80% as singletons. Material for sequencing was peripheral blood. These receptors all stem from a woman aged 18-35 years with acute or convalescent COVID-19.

The CDR3 DNA reads TGTGCCAGCTCACCAAGACTAGCGGGGGGCCAAGAGACCCAGTACTTC. This gives the protein CASSPRLAGGQETQYF. The J gene is TRBJ2-5, the V gene TRBV18; 13 bases agree with TRBD2. CDR1 KGHSH and CDR2 LQKENI come from the germline V gene. V was pared by 2 bases and J by 1 base, with 1 base of the junction left unmatched. There are 16 residues in the CDR3.

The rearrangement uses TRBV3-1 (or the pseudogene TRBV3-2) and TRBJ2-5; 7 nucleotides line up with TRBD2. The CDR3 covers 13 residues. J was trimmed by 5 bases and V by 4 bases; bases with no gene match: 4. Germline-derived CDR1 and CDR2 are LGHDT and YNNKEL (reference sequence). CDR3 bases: TGTGCCAGCAGCCCGATAGCGGGTGAGACCCAGTACTTC. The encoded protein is CASSPIAGETQYF.

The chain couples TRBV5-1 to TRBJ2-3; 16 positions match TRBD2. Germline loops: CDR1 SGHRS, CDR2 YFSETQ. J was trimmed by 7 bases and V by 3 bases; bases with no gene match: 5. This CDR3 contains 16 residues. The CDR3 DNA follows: TGCGCCAGCAGCTCGGGACTAGCGGGGGGGCCTAATACGCAGTATTTT. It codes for CASSSGLAGGPNTQYF. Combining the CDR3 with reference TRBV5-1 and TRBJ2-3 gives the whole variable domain KAGVTQTPRYLIKTRGQQVTLSCSPISGHRSVSWYQQTPGQGLQFLFEYFSETQRNKGNFPGRFSGRQFSNSRSEMNVSTLELGDSALYLCASSSGLAGGPNTQYFGPGTRLTVL.

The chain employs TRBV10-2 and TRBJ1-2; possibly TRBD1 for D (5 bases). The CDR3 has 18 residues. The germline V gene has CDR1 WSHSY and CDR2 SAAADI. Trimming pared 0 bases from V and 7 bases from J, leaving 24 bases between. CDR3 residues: CASSESGALSGGDGGYTF. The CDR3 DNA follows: TGCGCCAGCAGTGAGTCTGGGGCACTTTCAGGAGGGGACGGTGGCTACACCTTC.

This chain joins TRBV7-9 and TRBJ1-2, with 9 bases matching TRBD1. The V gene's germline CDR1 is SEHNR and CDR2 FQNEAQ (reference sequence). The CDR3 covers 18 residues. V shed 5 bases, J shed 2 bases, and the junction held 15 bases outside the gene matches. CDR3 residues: CASSLGQGRLSGNYGYTF. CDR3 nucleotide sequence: TGTGCCAGCAGCCTAGGACAGGGGCGCCTTTCAGGGAACTATGGCTACACCTTC. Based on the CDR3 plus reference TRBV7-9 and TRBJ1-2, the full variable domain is DTGVSQNPRHKITKRGQNVTFRCDPISEHNRLYWYRQTLGQGPEFLTYFQNEAQLEKSRLLSDRFSAERPKGSFSTLEIQRTEQGDSAMYLCASSLGQGRLSGNYGYTFGSGTRLTVV.

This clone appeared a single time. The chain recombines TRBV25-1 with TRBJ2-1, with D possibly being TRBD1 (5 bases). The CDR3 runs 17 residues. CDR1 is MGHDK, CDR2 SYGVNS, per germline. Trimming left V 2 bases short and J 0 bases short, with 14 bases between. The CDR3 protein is CASSEASTASSYNEQFF. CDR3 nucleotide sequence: TGTGCCAGCAGTGAAGCCTCGACAGCTAGCTCCTACAATGAGCAGTTCTTC.

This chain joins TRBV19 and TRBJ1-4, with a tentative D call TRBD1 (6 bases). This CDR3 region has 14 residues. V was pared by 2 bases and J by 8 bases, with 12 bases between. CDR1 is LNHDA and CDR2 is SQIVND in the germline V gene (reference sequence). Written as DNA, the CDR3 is TGTGCCAGTAGTATACTGGGGGCTCGAGAAAAACTGTTTTTT. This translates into CASSILGAREKLFF.

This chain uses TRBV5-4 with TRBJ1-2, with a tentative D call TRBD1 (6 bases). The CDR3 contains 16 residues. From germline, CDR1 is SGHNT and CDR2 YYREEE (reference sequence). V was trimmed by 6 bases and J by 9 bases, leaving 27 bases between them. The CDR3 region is CASNGQTKQGIRRYTF. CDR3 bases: TGTGCCAGCAACGGACAAACCAAACAGGGAATTCGCCGCTACACCTTC.

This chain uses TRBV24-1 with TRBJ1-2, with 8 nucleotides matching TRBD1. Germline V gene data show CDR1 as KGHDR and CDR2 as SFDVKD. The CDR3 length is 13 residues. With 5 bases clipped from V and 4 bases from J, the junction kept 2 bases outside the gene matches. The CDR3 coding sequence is TGTGCCACCAGTGCGACAGGGGTCTATGGCTACACCTTC. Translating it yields CATSATGVYGYTF.

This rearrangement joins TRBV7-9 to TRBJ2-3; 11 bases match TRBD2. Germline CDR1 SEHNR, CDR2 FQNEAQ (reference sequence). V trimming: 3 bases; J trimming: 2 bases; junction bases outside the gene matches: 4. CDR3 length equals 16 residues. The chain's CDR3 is CASSLTSGALTDTQYF. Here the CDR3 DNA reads TGTGCCAGCAGCTTGACTAGCGGGGCCCTCACAGATACGCAGTATTTT.

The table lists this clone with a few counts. The CDR3 DNA reads TGCGCCAGCAGCCAAGATAACACCTTC. It yields the protein CASSQDNTF. The V gene is TRBV4-1, the J gene TRBJ1-2; D not certain. The germline CDR1 and CDR2 sequences are MGHRA and YSYEKL. Between the trimmed V and J ends, which lost 0 bases and 12 bases, there was a span of 2 bases. The CDR3 has 9 amino acids.

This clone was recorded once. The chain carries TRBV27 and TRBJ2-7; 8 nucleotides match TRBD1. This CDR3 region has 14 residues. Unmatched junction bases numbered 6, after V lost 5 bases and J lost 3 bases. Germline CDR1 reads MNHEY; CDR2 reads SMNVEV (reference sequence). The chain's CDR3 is CASSLGQGYYEQYF. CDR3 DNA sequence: TGTGCCAGCAGTCTCGGACAGGGATACTACGAGCAGTACTTC.

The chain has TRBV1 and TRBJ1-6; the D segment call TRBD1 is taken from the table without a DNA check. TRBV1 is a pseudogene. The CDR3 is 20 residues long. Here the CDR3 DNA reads TGCACCAGCAGCCAACGCGCGTTTGGACAGGGCTTCTCCTATAATTCACCCCTCCACTTT. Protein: CTSSQRAFGQGFSYNSPLHF.